Presented here are 13 T cell receptor beta chains from one specimen sequenced in a study of PD-L1 blockade in urothelial cancer. The time point was: peripheral blood 6 weeks after treatment start. The method was immunoSEQ multiplex PCR; TCRdb's version includes in-frame clones alone and lacks a portion of them. This sample yields about 35,000 clones, of which approximately 88% are seen a single time; about 10% belongs to the top ten. Sequenced here: PBMCs, sampled around atezolizumab (anti-PD-L1) treatment. The receptors come from a man aged 40-55 years with urothelial cancer.

The chain links TRBV4-3 to TRBJ1-2, with D tentatively TRBD1 (5 bases). The CDR3 sequence is 14 residues long. With 2 bases removed from V and 6 bases from J, the gap between germline ends came to 13 bases. CDR1 and CDR2 (germline): LGHNA, YSLEER. CDR3 bases: TGCGCCAGCAGCCAACTCCTGGGGCAGGATGGCTACACCTTC. Its translation is CASSQLLGQDGYTF.

The genes are TRBV20-1 and TRBJ1-2; D not resolved. V was cut by 5 bases and J by 3 bases, with 7 bases left in between. The CDR3 has 11 residues. Per the germline V gene, CDR1 is DFQATT and CDR2 is SNEGSKA (reference sequence). The CDR3 DNA reads TGCAGTGCTTTTGTCTACTATGGCTACACCTTC. This codes for CSAFVYYGYTF.

The chain carries TRBV30 and TRBJ2-5; D is uncertain. V lost 0 bases to trimming and J lost 1 base, with 6 bases between them. The CDR3 is 13 amino acids. From germline, CDR1 is GTSNPN and CDR2 SVGIG (reference sequence). CDR3 bases: TGTGCCTGGAGTGTTAGGAGCCAAGAGACCCAGTACTTC. It codes for CAWSVRSQETQYF.

The rearrangement uses TRBV11-3 and TRBJ2-5, with TRBD2 matching over 10 bases. V lost 2 bases, J lost 4 bases, and 4 bases stayed unmatched. This CDR3 is 15 amino acids long. Looked up from germline, CDR1 is SGHNT and CDR2 is YENEEA. The CDR3 protein is CASSLISGRGETQYF. The CDR3 region has the DNA TGTGCCAGCAGCTTAATAAGCGGGAGGGGAGAGACCCAGTACTTC. The variable domain in full, completed from reference TRBV11-3 and TRBJ2-5, reads EAGVVQSPRYKIIEKKQPVAFWCNPISGHNTLYWYLQNLGQGPELLIRYENEEAVDDSQLPKDRFSAERLKGVDSTLKIQPAELGDSAVYLCASSLISGRGETQYFGPGTRLLVL.

The CDR3 loop reads CASSLETGAIPYSNQPQHF. CDR3 nucleotides: TGTGCCAGCAGTCTGGAGACAGGCGCCATTCCGTATAGCAATCAGCCCCAGCATTTT. The chain joins TRBV5-8 to TRBJ1-5; D possibly corresponds to TRBD1 (6 bases). The V and J ends lost 5 bases and 0 bases respectively, with 24 bases between them. The CDR3 has 19 amino acids. Germline V gives CDR1 SGHTS, CDR2 YDEGEE.

The V call is TRBV19, the J call TRBJ2-4, with 8 bases matching TRBD1. Trimming removed 7 bases from V and 0 bases from J; junction bases left unmatched: 5. The CDR3 contains 15 residues. In germline, CDR1 is LNHDA, CDR2 SQIVND (reference sequence). CDR3 sequence: CASTDRGAAKNIQYF. For the CDR3, the DNA is TGTGCCAGTACTGACAGGGGCGCAGCCAAAAACATTCAGTACTTC.

V usage is TRBV5-1 and J usage is TRBJ1-1, with D perhaps matching TRBD1 (6 bases). This CDR3 is 20 amino acids long. Germline V gene lookup returns CDR1 SGHRS and CDR2 YFSETQ. Trimming cost V 1 base and J 6 bases, with 31 bases left between them. The CDR3 nucleotides read TGCGCCAGCAGCTTGCGGACCATAACAGGGATTCGGGGAGACATCGCTGAAGCTTTCTTT. Translated: CASSLRTITGIRGDIAEAFF.

This clone has a single count. The chain has TRBV7-2 and TRBJ1-5; D call uncertain. CDR3 size: 13 residues. From germline, CDR1 is SGHTA and CDR2 FQGNSA. V lost 0 bases and J 4 bases, leaving 4 bases between the germline ends. The CDR3 loop reads CASSLARNQPQHF. Here the CDR3 DNA reads TGTGCCAGCAGCTTAGCGCGAAATCAGCCCCAGCATTTT.

The chain uses TRBV7-9 and TRBJ1-4; 12 bases are a match to TRBD1. The V and J ends lost 2 bases and 4 bases, in that order; junction bases with no gene match: 5. This CDR3 is 17 amino acids long. Germline V CDR1 and CDR2: SEHNR, FQNEAQ (reference sequence). The CDR3 reads CASSLYGTGGRNEKLFF. The CDR3 region has the DNA TGTGCCAGCAGCTTATATGGGACAGGGGGCCGTAATGAAAAACTGTTTTTT.

The V call is TRBV18, the J call TRBJ1-3; D not resolved. V gave up 2 bases and J gave up 0 bases, with 8 bases separating them. The germline V gene has CDR1 KGHSH and CDR2 LQKENI. The CDR3 totals 15 residues. The CDR3 loop reads CASSPTPVSGNTIYF. CDR3 sequence (DNA): TGTGCCAGCTCACCAACCCCGGTCTCTGGAAACACCATATATTTT.

This chain uses TRBV18 with TRBJ2-7; D is undetermined. Trimming stripped 8 bases from V and 3 bases from J, with 14 bases between. Germline CDR1 is KGHSH and CDR2 is LQKENI. The CDR3 runs to 13 residues. CDR3 residues: CASRGGADYEQYF. DNA for the CDR3: TGTGCCAGCCGAGGTGGCGCAGACTACGAGCAGTACTTC.

The rearrangement uses TRBV28 and TRBJ1-5; TRBD1 might be the D (5 bases). Germline CDR1 MDHEN, CDR2 SYDVKM. CDR3 length: 14 amino acids. With 7 bases removed from V and 0 bases from J, the gap between germline ends came to 10 bases. The CDR3 region has the DNA TGTGCCAGCATTGGAGACAGTAGCAATCAGCCCCAGCATTTT. This codes for CASIGDSSNQPQHF.

The J gene is TRBJ2-7, the V gene TRBV18, with 7 bases that match TRBD2. Trimming took 0 bases from V and 6 from J; bases not matched to a gene: 11. The CDR3 has 16 amino acids. Germline CDR1 reads KGHSH; CDR2 reads LQKENI. DNA of the CDR3: TGTGCCAGCTCACCACCGACGGGAGGAGGTTTAGGCGAGCAGTACTTC. It yields the protein CASSPPTGGGLGEQYF.